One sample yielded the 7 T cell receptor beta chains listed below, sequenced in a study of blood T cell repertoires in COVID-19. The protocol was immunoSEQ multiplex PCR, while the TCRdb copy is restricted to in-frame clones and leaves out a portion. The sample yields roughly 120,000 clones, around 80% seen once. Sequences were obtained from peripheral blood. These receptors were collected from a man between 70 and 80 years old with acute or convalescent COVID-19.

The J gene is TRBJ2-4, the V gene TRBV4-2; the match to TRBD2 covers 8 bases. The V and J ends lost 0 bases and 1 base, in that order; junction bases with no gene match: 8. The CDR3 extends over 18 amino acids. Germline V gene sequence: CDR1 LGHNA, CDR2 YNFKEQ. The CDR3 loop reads CASSQDVDGGAAKNIQYF. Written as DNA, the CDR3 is TGTGCCAGCAGCCAAGATGTCGACGGGGGGGCGGCCAAAAACATTCAGTACTTC.

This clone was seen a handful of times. CDR3: CASSGTTGSNSPLHF. The DNA for the CDR3 is TGTGCCAGCAGCGGGACGACAGGGTCGAATTCACCCCTCCACTTT. The chain joins TRBV9 to TRBJ1-6; TRBD1 matches 7 bases. The V gene end was trimmed by 3 bases and the J gene end by 7 bases; junction bases not matched to a gene: 7. Germline V CDR1 and CDR2: SGDLS, YYNGEE. The CDR3 totals 15 residues.

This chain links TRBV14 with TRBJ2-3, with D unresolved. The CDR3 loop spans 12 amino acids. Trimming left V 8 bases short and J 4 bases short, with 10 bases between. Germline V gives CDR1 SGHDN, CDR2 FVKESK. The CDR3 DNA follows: TGTGCCAGCTCTATAGTGCCAGATACGCAGTATTTT. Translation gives CASSIVPDTQYF.

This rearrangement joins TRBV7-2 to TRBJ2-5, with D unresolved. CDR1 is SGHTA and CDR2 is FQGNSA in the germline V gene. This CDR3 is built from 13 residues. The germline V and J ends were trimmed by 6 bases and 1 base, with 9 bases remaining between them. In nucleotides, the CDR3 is TGTGCCAGCAGTAGGCGGATCCAAGAGACCCAGTACTTC. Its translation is CASSRRIQETQYF.

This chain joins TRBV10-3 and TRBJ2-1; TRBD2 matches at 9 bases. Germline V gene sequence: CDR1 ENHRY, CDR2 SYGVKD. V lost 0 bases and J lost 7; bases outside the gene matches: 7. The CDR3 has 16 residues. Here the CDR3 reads CAISESAGGPINEQFF. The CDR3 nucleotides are TGTGCCATCAGTGAGTCGGCGGGGGGGCCGATAAATGAGCAGTTCTTC.

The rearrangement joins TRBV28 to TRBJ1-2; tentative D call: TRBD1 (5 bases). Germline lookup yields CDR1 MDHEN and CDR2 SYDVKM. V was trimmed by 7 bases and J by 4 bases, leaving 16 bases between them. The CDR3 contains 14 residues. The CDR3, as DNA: TGTGCCAGCATTTGGCGGGGGGGTGTCTATGGCTACACCTTC. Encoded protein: CASIWRGGVYGYTF.

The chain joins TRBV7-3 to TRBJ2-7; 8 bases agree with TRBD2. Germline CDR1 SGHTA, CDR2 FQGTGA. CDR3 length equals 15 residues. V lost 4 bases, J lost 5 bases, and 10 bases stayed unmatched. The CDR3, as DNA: TGTGCCAGCAGCTCCGGCGGAGCGGGGGTCCACGAGCAGTACTTC. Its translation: CASSSGGAGVHEQYF.